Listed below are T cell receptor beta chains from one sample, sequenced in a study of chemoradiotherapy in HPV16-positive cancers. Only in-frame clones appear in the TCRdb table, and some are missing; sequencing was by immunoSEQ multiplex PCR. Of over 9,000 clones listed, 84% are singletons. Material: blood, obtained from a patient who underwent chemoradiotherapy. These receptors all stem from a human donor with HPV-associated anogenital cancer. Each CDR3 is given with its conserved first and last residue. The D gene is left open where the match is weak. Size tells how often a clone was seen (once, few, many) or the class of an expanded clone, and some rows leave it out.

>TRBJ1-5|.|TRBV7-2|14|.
CASSFTGYNQPQHF
TGTGCCAGCAGCTTTACAGGGTACAATCAGCCCCAGCATTTT
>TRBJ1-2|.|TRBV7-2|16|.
CASSPRGGPTNYGYTF
TGTGCCAGCAGCCCACGGGGGGGGCCTACTAACTATGGCTACACCTTC
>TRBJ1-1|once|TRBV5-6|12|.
CASSFGETEAFF
TGTGCCAGCAGCTTCGGGGAAACTGAAGCTTTCTTT
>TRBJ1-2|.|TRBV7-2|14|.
CASSLQGSVDGYTF
TGTGCCAGCAGCTTACAGGGGAGTGTGGATGGCTACACCTTC
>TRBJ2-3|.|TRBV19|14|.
CASSSQGQSDTQYF
TGTGCCAGTAGTTCACAGGGTCAGTCAGATACGCAGTATTTT
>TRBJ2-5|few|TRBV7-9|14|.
CASTPSRGVETQYF
TGTGCCAGTACCCCCTCCCGCGGCGTTGAGACCCAGTACTTC
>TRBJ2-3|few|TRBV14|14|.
CASSPTGTTDTQYF
TGTGCCAGCAGCCCAACCGGAACCACAGATACGCAGTATTTT
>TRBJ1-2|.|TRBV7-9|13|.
CASSLAAGNGYTF
TGTGCCAGCAGCTTAGCGGCGGGGAACGGCTACACCTTC
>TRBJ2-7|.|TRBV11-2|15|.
CASSPIRGKGYEQYF
TGTGCCAGCAGCCCAATCAGGGGAAAGGGCTACGAGCAGTACTTC
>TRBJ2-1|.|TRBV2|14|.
CASRVEASYNEQFF
TGTGCCAGCAGGGTGGAAGCGTCTTACAATGAGCAGTTCTTC
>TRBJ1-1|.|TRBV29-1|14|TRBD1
CSASLTGDGTEAFF
TGCAGCGCCTCTCTGACAGGGGATGGTACTGAAGCTTTCTTT
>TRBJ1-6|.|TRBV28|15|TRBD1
CASRPNDRGLSPLHF
TGTGCCAGCAGACCTAACGACAGGGGGCTTTCACCCCTCCACTTT
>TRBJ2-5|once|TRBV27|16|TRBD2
CASSLLAGGAGETQYF
TGTGCCAGCAGTTTACTAGCGGGGGGCGCCGGGGAGACCCAGTACTTC
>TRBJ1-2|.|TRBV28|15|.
CASSFLTGRFYGYTF
TGTGCCAGCAGTTTTTTAACAGGACGTTTCTATGGCTACACCTTC
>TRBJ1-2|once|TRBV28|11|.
CATYTNYGYTF
TGTGCCACCTATACTAACTATGGCTACACCTTC
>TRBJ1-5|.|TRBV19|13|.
CASSIGLGQPQHF
TGTGCCAGTAGTATAGGTCTCGGTCAGCCCCAGCATTTT
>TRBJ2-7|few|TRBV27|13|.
CASSYNFGAEQYF
TGTGCCAGCAGCTATAATTTTGGAGCCGAGCAGTACTTC
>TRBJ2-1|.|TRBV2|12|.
CASSRGRGLEFF
TGTGCCAGCAGCCGGGGACGCGGCCTGGAGTTCTTC
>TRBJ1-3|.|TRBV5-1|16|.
CASSRSGGLSGNTIYF
TGCGCCAGCAGCCGGTCGGGGGGACTCTCTGGAAACACCATATATTTT
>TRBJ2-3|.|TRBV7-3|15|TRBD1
CASSFGQGSTDTQYF
TGTGCCAGCAGCTTTGGACAGGGAAGCACAGATACGCAGTATTTT
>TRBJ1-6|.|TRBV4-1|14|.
CASSQEGNNSPLHF
TGCGCCAGCAGCCAAGAGGGAAATAATTCACCCCTCCACTTT
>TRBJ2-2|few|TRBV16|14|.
CASSQMKNTGELFF
TGTGCCAGCAGCCAAATGAAGAACACCGGGGAGCTGTTTTTT
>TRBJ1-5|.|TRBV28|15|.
CASSRLGGSDQPQHF
TGTGCCAGCAGCCGCCTGGGGGGCAGTGATCAGCCCCAGCATTTT
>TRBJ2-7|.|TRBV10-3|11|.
CAISEGYEQYF
TGTGCCATCAGTGAGGGATACGAGCAGTACTTC
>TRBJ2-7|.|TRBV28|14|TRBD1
CASSLAQGAHEQYF
TGTGCCAGCAGTTTAGCACAGGGGGCCCACGAGCAGTACTTC
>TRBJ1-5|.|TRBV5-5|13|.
CASSLAGNQPQHF
TGTGCCAGCAGCTTGGCAGGGAATCAGCCCCAGCATTTT
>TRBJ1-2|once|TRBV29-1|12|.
CSVEQGRYGYTF
TGCAGCGTTGAACAGGGACGCTATGGCTACACCTTC
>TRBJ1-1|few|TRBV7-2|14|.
CASSLAPGNTEAFF
TGTGCCAGCAGCTTAGCGCCAGGGAACACTGAAGCTTTCTTT
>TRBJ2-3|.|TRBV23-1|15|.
CASSQYGESTDTQYF
TGCGCCAGCAGTCAATACGGGGAAAGCACAGATACGCAGTATTTT
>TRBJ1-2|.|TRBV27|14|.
CASRVWGGDYGYTF
TGTGCCAGCAGGGTCTGGGGAGGGGACTATGGCTACACCTTC
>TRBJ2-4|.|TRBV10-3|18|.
CAISESRAIRGFGNIQYF
TGTGCCATCAGTGAGTCTCGAGCTATCCGGGGGTTTGGGAACATTCAGTACTTC
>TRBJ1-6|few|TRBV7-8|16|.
CASSLGDVRYNSPLHF
TGTGCCAGCAGCTTAGGGGACGTCAGATATAATTCACCCCTCCACTTT
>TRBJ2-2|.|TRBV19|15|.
CASSVTRYTSGELFF
TGTGCCAGTAGTGTAACTAGATATACGTCCGGGGAGCTGTTTTTT
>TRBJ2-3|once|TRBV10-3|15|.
CAIRLGGQDTDTQYF
TGTGCCATCAGGCTGGGGGGGCAGGACACAGATACGCAGTATTTT
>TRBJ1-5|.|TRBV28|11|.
CASSQNQPQHF
TGTGCCAGCAGTCAAAATCAGCCCCAGCATTTT
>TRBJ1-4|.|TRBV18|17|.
CASSPSIQTSVGEKLFF
TGTGCCAGCTCACCCTCCATCCAGACCAGCGTGGGTGAAAAACTGTTTTTT
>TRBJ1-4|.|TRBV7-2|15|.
CASSLAGGRLEKLFF
TGTGCCAGCAGCTTAGCGGGGGGGCGCCTTGAAAAACTGTTTTTT
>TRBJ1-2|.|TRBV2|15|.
CASSPIGVANYGYTF
TGTGCCAGCAGCCCGATTGGGGTGGCTAACTATGGCTACACCTTC
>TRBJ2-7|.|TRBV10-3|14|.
CAIRTGTGVYEQYF
TGTGCCATCAGAACTGGGACGGGGGTCTACGAGCAGTACTTC
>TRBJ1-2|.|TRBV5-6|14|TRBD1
CASSPTGGDYGYTF
TGTGCCAGCAGCCCGACAGGGGGTGACTATGGCTACACCTTC
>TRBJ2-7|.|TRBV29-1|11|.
CSVGVGHEQYF
TGCAGCGTTGGGGTGGGCCACGAGCAGTACTTC
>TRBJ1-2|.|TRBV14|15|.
CASSQGKGVNYGYTF
TGTGCCAGCAGCCAAGGGAAAGGGGTTAACTATGGCTACACCTTC
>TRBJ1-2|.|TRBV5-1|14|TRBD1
CASSLGITGDGYTF
TGCGCCAGCAGCTTGGGTATCACAGGGGATGGCTACACCTTC
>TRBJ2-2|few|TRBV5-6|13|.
CASSLLYTGELFF
TGTGCCAGCAGCTTGCTATACACCGGGGAGCTGTTTTTT
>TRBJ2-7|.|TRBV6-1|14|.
CASLSFGGINEQYF
TGTGCCAGCCTCTCGTTCGGAGGGATCAACGAGCAGTACTTC
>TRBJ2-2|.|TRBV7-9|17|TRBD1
CASSKAGTGGNTGELFF
TGTGCCAGCAGTAAAGCCGGGACAGGGGGAAACACCGGGGAGCTGTTTTTT
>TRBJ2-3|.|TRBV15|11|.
CATSRDGFLMF
TGTGCCACCAGCAGAGATGGCTTCTTGATGTTT
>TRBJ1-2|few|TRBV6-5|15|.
CASSYPGPGGYGYTF
TGTGCCAGCAGTTACCCGGGTCCGGGGGGATATGGCTACACCTTC
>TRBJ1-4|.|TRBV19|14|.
CATKGSGDNEKLFF
TGTGCCACCAAAGGGTCCGGGGATAATGAAAAACTGTTTTTT